This T cell receptor (beta chain) emerged from a study of cytomegalovirus exposure and HLA in healthy donors. This CDR3 region has 17 residues. Study outcomes and limitations: A later analysis found TCR association rates differed by HLA locus, highest for DRB1 and lowest for HLA-C. A later analysis linked a missense DCLRE1C variant to TCR beta V- and J-gene trimming.

The study ran its PCR with 60 Vbeta and 13 Jbeta primers. TCRdb's copy holds only in-frame clones and misses some; the assay was immunoSEQ multiplex PCR. The data contain 150,000 or so clones, 75% to 80% of them singletons. Comments on this clone: Its matching antigen is unknown.

Specimen: PBMCs. The receptor was derived from a female donor in good health and CMV-seronegative. The genes are TRBV21-1 and TRBJ2-3; the table assigns TRBD1, which was not confirmed against the DNA. TRBV21-1 is a pseudogene. The CDR3 coding sequence is TGTGCCAGCAGCACTCGACAGTCACTTCATTGCGCAGATACGCAGTATTTT. This translates into CASSTRQSLHCADTQYF.